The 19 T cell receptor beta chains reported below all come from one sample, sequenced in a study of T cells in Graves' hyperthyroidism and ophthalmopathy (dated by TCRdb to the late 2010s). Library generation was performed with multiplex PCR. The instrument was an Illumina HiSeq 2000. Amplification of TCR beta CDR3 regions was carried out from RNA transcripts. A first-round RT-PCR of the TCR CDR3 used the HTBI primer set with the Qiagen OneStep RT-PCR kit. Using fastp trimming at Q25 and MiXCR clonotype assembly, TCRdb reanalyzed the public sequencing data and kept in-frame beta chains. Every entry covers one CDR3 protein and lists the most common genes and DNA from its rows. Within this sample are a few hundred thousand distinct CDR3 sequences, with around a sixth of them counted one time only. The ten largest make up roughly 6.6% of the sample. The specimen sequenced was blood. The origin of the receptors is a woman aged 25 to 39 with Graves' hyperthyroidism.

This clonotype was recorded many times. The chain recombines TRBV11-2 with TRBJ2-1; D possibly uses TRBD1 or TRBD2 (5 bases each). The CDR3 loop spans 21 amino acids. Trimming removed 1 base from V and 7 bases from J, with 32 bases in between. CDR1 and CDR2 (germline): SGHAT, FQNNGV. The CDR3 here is CASSLGRWGSPERSGTNEQFF. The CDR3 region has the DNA TGTGCCAGCAGCTTAGGGAGGTGGGGCTCACCGGAAAGGTCAGGTACAAATGAGCAGTTCTTC. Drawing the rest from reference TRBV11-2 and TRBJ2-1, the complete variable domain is EAGVAQSPRYKIIEKRQSVAFWCNPISGHATLYWYQQILGQGPKLLIQFQNNGVVDDSQLPKDRFSAERLKGVDSTLKIQPAKLEDSAVYLCASSLGRWGSPERSGTNEQFFGPGTRLTVL.

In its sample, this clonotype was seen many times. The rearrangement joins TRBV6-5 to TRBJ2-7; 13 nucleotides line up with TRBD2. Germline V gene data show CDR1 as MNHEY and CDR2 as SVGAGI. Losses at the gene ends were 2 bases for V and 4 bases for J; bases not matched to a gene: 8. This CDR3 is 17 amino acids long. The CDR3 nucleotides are TGTGCCAGCAGTTACACCGGACTAGCGGGAGTAGAGTACGAGCAGTACTTC. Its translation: CASSYTGLAGVEYEQYF.

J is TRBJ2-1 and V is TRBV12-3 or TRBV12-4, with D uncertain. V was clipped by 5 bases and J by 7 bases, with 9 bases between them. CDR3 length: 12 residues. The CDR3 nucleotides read TGTGCCAGCAGTACCGGATGGAATGAGCAGTTCTTC. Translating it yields CASSTGWNEQFF.

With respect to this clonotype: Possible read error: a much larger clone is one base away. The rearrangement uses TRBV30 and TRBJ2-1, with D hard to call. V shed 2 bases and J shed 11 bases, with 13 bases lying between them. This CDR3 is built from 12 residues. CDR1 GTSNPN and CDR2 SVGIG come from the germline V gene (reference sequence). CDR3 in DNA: TGTGCCTGGAGTCCGGCTCGGAATAAGCAGTTCTTC. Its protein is CAWSPARNKQFF.

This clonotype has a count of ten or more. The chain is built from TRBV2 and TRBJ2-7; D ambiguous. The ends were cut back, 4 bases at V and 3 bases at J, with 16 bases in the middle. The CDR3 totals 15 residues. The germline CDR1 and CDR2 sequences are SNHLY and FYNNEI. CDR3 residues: CASSGGQLLNYEQYF. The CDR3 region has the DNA TGTGCCAGCAGTGGAGGTCAGCTACTTAACTACGAGCAGTACTTC.

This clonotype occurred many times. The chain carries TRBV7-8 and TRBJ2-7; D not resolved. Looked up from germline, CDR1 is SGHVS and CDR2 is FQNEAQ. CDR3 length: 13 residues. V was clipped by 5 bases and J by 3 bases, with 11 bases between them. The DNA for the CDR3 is TGTGCCAGCAGCGATTATCAGGTCTACGAGCAGTACTTC. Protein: CASSDYQVYEQYF.

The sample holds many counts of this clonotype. In DNA form, the CDR3 reads TGCAGTGCTAGGGTCGGGAGGGCCTTCGGGGAGCTGTTTTTT. Translated: CSARVGRAFGELFF. This sequence joins TRBV20-1 and TRBJ2-2; 8 bases are shared with TRBD2. Germline loops: CDR1 DFQATT, CDR2 SNEGSKA (reference sequence). Losses at the gene ends were 3 bases for V and 7 bases for J; bases not matched to a gene: 7. The CDR3 sequence is 14 residues long.

Here the CDR3 reads CAIWGGEDTQYF. Written as DNA, the CDR3 is TGTGCCATCTGGGGCGGTGAAGATACGCAGTATTTT. This sequence joins TRBV10-3 and TRBJ2-3, with D perhaps matching TRBD1 (5 bases). The V end lost 8 bases, the J end lost 5 bases, and 11 bases lay between the germline ends. Germline V gives CDR1 ENHRY, CDR2 SYGVKD. The CDR3 has 12 residues.

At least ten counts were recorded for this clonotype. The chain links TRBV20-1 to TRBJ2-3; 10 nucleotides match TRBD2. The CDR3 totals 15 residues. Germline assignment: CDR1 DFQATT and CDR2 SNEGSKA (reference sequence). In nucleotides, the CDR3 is TGCACTCACAGCCCCCTAGCGGGAGTCCCAGATACGCAGTATTTT. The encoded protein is CTHSPLAGVPDTQYF.

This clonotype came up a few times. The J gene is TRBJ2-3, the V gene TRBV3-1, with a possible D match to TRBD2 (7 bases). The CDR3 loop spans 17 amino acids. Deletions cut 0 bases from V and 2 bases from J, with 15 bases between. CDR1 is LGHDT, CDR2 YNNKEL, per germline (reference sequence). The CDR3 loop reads CASSQDLGGLTTDTQYF. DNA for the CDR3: TGTGCCAGCAGCCAAGATCTAGGGGGACTAACCACAGATACGCAGTATTTT.

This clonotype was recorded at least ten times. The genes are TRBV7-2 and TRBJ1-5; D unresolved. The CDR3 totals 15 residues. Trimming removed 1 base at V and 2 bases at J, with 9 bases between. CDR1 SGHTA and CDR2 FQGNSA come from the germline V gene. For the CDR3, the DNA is TGTGCCAGCAGCTTAGGTTTGTTTGGCAATCAGCCCCAGCATTTT. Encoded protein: CASSLGLFGNQPQHF.

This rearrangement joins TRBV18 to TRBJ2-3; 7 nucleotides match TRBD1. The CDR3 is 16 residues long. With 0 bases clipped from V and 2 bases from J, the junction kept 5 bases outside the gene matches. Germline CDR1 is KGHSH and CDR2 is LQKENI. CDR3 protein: CASSPPRTGYTDTQYF. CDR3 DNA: TGTGCCAGCTCACCACCGAGGACAGGATACACAGATACGCAGTATTTT. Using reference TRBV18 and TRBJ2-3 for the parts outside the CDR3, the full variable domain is NAGVMQNPRHLVRRRGQEARLRCSPMKGHSHVYWYRQLPEEGLKFMVYLQKENIIDESGMPKERFSAEFPKEGPSILRIQQVVRGDSAAYFCASSPPRTGYTDTQYFGPGTRLTVL.

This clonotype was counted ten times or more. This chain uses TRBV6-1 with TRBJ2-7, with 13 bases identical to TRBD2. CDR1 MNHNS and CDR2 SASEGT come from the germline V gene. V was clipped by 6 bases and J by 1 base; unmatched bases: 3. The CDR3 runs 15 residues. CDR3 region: CASSEGLAGSYEQYF. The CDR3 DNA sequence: TGTGCCAGCAGCGAGGGACTAGCGGGGTCCTACGAGCAGTACTTC.

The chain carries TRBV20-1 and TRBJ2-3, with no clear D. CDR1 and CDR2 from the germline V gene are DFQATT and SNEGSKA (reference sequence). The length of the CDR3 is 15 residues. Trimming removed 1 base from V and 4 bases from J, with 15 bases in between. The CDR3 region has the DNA TGCAGTGCTAGAGCTGGGGTAAGAGGATCAGATACGCAGTATTTT. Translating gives CSARAGVRGSDTQYF.

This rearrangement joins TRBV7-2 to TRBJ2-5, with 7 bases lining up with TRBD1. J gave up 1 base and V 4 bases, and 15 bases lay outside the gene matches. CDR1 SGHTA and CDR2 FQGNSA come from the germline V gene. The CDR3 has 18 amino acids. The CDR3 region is CASSSIGDRQGLQETQYF. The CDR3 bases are TGTGCCAGCAGCTCCATAGGGGATAGACAGGGCCTCCAAGAGACCCAGTACTTC.

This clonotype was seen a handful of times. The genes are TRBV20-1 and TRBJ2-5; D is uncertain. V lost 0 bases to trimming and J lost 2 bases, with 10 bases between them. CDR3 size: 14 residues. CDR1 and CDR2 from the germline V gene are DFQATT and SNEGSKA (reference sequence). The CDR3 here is CSARDLQKQETQYF. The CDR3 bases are TGCAGTGCTAGAGATCTCCAGAAGCAAGAGACCCAGTACTTC.

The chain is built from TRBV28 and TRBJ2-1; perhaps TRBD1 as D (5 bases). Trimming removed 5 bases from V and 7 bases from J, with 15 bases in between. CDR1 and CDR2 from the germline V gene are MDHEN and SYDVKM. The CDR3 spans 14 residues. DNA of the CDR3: TGTGCCAGCAGTGAGGACACCTTCAGAAATGAGCAGTTCTTC. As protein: CASSEDTFRNEQFF.

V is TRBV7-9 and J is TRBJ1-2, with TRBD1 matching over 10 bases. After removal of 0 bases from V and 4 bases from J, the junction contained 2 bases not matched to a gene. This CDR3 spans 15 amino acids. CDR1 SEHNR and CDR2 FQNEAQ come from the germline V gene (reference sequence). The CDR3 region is CASSLARTGGYGYTF. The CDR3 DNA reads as TGTGCCAGCAGCTTAGCCCGGACAGGGGGCTATGGCTACACCTTC.

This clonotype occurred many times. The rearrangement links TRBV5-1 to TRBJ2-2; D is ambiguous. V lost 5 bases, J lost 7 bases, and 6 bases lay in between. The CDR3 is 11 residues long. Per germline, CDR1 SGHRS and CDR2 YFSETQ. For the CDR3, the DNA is TGCGCCAGCAGTTTTGACGGGGAGCTGTTTTTT. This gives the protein CASSFDGELFF.